A single T cell receptor beta chain is shown here with its context. The germline gives CDR1 MDHEN, CDR2 SYDVKM. With V trimmed by 5 bases and J by 6 bases, 6 bases remained unmatched. This CDR3 has 14 amino acids. Here immunoSEQ multiplex PCR was the method, and the copy in TCRdb shows in-frame clones only, minus some. In the table there are around 300,000 clones, about 93% of which are singletons. The entry originates in a study of blood T cell repertoires in COVID-19. For the study at large: Acute and convalescent COVID-19 samples came from the United States, Italy and Spain.

Cohort assignment relied on participant-reported clinical history. This receptor was taken from a young woman who had recovered from COVID-19. This chain connects TRBV28 to TRBJ2-7; 11 bases are shared with TRBD1. Material: PBMCs or T cells enriched from blood (not recorded which). CDR3 protein: CASSTGTGGPEQYF. The CDR3 nucleotides read TGTGCCAGCAGTACCGGGACAGGGGGGCCCGAGCAGTACTTC.